The present TCR beta chain was sequenced within a study of shared clonotypes between healthy human individuals. About the research overall: Donors had three CD4 naive, three CD4 memory, two CD8 naive and one CD8 memory plate apiece. The study, taken as a whole, reports: The study drew on few donors, limiting represented genetic and exposure-history diversity.

Original processing methods: Filtering differed for immunoSEQ, which gave only junction sequences without quality scores. TCRdb's table, derived via immunoSEQ multiplex PCR, lists solely in-frame clones and lacks some. That table gives V, J and clone size, and the DNA gave D and trimming. In the table there are 850,000 to 1,100,000 clones, approximately 80% of which are singletons. This clone occurred once. Its antigen is not identified. The sequence came from a man younger than 35 in good health. Some clones in this sample may be carry-over from other donors' samples. The sample was memory CD4+ T cells from PBMCs. Subset defined: CD45RA-negative fraction.

The CDR3 loop is CASSQESLAGGYEQFF. The CDR3 nucleotides are TGCGCCAGCAGCCAAGAGTCACTAGCGGGAGGGTATGAGCAGTTCTTC. This rearrangement joins TRBV4-3 to TRBJ2-1, with 13 positions matching TRBD2. CDR3 length equals 16 residues. Germline CDR1 and CDR2: LGHNA and YSLEER. The trim removed 0 bases at V and 8 bases at J, leaving 4 bases unmatched.